The clone carrying this T cell receptor (beta chain) came up once. Its antigen remains unknown. The sample originates from a study of T cell responses to AZD1222 COVID-19 vaccine. Germline lookup yields CDR1 LNHDA and CDR2 SQIVND (reference sequence). CDR3 length equals 14 residues. Trimming took off 4 bases at V and 0 bases at J, with 7 bases between the two ends. Study conclusions and caveats: Most donors were white British and more were female, and clonal diversity was possibly underestimated.

TCRdb's copy holds only in-frame clones and misses some; the assay was immunoSEQ multiplex PCR. The sample includes some 180,000 clones, 92% of them seen just once. Sequenced here: peripheral blood, sampled on day 0 of AZD1222 vaccination. V gene TRBV19 combines with J gene TRBJ1-5; no clear D. This sequence originates from an adult in good health. The CDR3 bases are TGTGCCAGTAGTAAGCTTAATAGCAATCAGCCCCAGCATTTT. Its protein is CASSKLNSNQPQHF.